Below are 8 T cell receptor beta chains sequenced from a single sample in a study of cytomegalovirus exposure and HLA in healthy donors. Use of 60 Vbeta and 13 Jbeta primers characterized the PCR. Data came from immunoSEQ multiplex PCR; TCRdb stores just in-frame clones and leaves some out. The sample shows roughly 100,000 clones, about two thirds of them seen only once. Sample: PBMCs. The source of these receptors is a boy aged 5 to 17 in good health and CMV-seronegative.

The V call is TRBV19, the J call TRBJ2-7, with D possibly matching TRBD1 (6 bases). This CDR3 has 14 amino acids. Germline CDR1 LNHDA, CDR2 SQIVND (reference sequence). V was pared by 7 bases and J by 2 bases, with 15 bases between. The CDR3 is CASTMGDTAYEQYF. DNA for the CDR3: TGTGCCAGTACCATGGGGGACACCGCCTACGAGCAGTACTTC.

This clone was seen once. The gene calls are TRBV7-2 and TRBJ2-7, with no clear D. Germline V lookup: CDR1 SGHTA, CDR2 FQGNSA. The CDR3 has 11 amino acids. V was pared by 0 bases and J by 7 bases, with 4 bases between. The CDR3 DNA sequence: TGTGCCAGCAGCTTAGCCTTTGAGCAGTACTTC. Protein: CASSLAFEQYF. The whole variable domain, remainder taken from reference TRBV7-2 and TRBJ2-7, is GAGVSQSPSNKVTEKGKDVELRCDPISGHTALYWYRQSLGQGLEFLIYFQGNSAPDKSGLPSDRFSAERTGGSVSTLTIQRTQQEDSAVYLCASSLAFEQYFGPGTRLTVT.

This chain uses TRBV30 with TRBJ2-7; D is unresolved. V shed 2 bases and J shed 3 bases, with 11 bases lying between them. There are 13 residues in the CDR3. Germline V gene lookup returns CDR1 GTSNPN and CDR2 SVGIG (reference sequence). DNA of the CDR3: TGTGCCTGGAGTATAGAGGTCGGCTACGAGCAGTACTTC. Translated: CAWSIEVGYEQYF.

This clone occurred a few times. This CDR3 is CASKRSSTDTQYF. The CDR3 DNA reads as TGTGCCAGCAAGCGATCTAGCACAGATACGCAGTATTTT. The genes are TRBV6-5 and TRBJ2-3; D is uncertain. The CDR3 runs to 13 residues. Trimming removed 7 bases from V and 0 bases from J, with 8 bases in between. From germline, CDR1 is MNHEY and CDR2 SVGAGI.

This chain joins TRBV5-4 and TRBJ2-6, with a possible D match to TRBD2 (5 bases). The CDR3 sequence is 15 residues long. V was trimmed by 3 bases and J by 4 bases, leaving 11 bases between them. CDR1 and CDR2 from the germline V gene are SGHNT and YYREEE (reference sequence). The CDR3 DNA follows: TGTGCCAGCAGCTCCCCCGGAGGCGGGGCCAACGTCCTGACTTTC. Amino acids: CASSSPGGGANVLTF.

V is TRBV19 and J is TRBJ2-2, with 7 bases fitting TRBD1. The germline V gene encodes CDR1 LNHDA and CDR2 SQIVND (reference sequence). This CDR3 is built from 18 residues. Unmatched junction bases numbered 9, after V lost 0 bases and J lost 2 bases. CDR3 DNA: TGTGCCAGTAGTATAGATGGTCCGGGACAGATAAACACCGGGGAGCTGTTTTTT. It is translated as CASSIDGPGQINTGELFF.

This clone is a singleton in its sample. The chain recombines TRBV14 with TRBJ2-7; D call uncertain. Deletions cut 4 bases from V and 0 bases from J, with 19 bases between. The CDR3 runs to 17 residues. Looked up from germline, CDR1 is SGHDN and CDR2 is FVKESK. Here the CDR3 reads CASSPYGTARPSYEQYF. CDR3 nucleotide sequence: TGTGCCAGCAGCCCATATGGCACAGCCCGACCCTCCTACGAGCAGTACTTC.

This clone came up a few times. The chain combines TRBV15 with TRBJ2-5; a possible D gene is TRBD1 (6 bases). CDR3 length: 15 residues. Germline loops: CDR1 LNHNV, CDR2 YYDKDF (reference sequence). V gave up 5 bases and J gave up 3 bases, with 16 bases separating them. CDR3 region: CATSPPVAGEETQYF. DNA of the CDR3: TGTGCCACCAGCCCCCCTGTCGCAGGGGAAGAGACCCAGTACTTC.